One sample yielded the 23 T cell receptor beta chains listed below, sequenced in a study of regulatory T cells in long-lasting Graves disease (dated by TCRdb to about 2021). The library came from multiplex PCR. TCRdb lists the instrument as Illumina HiSeq 4000. TCR beta libraries were built with iRepertoire HTBI primers and Arm-PCR amplification of CDR3 regions. The public sequencing data were trimmed at Q25 with fastp and processed into clonotypes with MiXCR by TCRdb, which kept only in-frame beta chains. Merged by CDR3 protein, the rows form single entries marked with the most common genes and DNA. The sample includes 400,000 to 650,000 distinct CDR3 sequences, with 15% to 20% observed a single time. Jointly, the top ten make up 25% of the sample. This specimen's time point label, interpreted: newly diagnosed GD, antithyroid drugs for less than 3 months. RNA was extracted from PBMCs in TRIzol for both TCR sequencing and RNA sequencing.

These sequences were also reported in another study, on T cells in Graves' hyperthyroidism and ophthalmopathy.

Material: peripheral blood mononuclear cells (PBMCs), obtained at new diagnosis, from a patient treated with antithyroid drugs. Receptors originate from a woman aged 35-65 years with Graves disease. Donor details come from another sample of the same person, matched by shared clones.

This clonotype was recorded at least ten times. V is TRBV5-5 and J is TRBJ2-7; 10 bases match TRBD2. The CDR3 sequence is 18 residues long. Per the germline V gene, CDR1 is SGHKS and CDR2 is YYEKEE (reference sequence). J lost 0 bases, V lost 2 bases, and 11 bases had no gene match. CDR3 sequence reads: CASSFAASGGSSSYEQYF. The CDR3 coding sequence is TGTGCCAGCAGCTTTGCGGCTAGCGGGGGCTCAAGCTCCTACGAGCAGTACTTC.

This chain connects TRBV7-3 to TRBJ2-3, with TRBD1 as a possible D gene (6 bases). Trimming cost V 6 bases and J 2 bases, with 12 bases left between them. Germline loops: CDR1 SGHTA, CDR2 FQGTGA. This CDR3 contains 14 residues. The CDR3, as DNA: TGTGCCAGCAGGAGGGACACTAACACAGATACGCAGTATTTT. This sequence encodes CASRRDTNTDTQYF.

This clonotype has at least ten counts. This sequence joins TRBV11-2 and TRBJ1-2; 8 nucleotides agree with TRBD1. Germline trimming cut 0 bases from V and 4 bases from J; bases unmatched to any gene: 7. The CDR3 is 16 residues long. Looked up from germline, CDR1 is SGHAT and CDR2 is FQNNGV. The CDR3: CASSLDLTGEGYGYTF. CDR3 bases: TGTGCCAGCAGCTTAGATCTGACAGGGGAGGGCTATGGCTACACCTTC.

The chain carries TRBV6-1 and TRBJ1-4; the D is unclear. There are 16 residues in the CDR3. V lost 7 bases to trimming and J lost 4 bases, with 19 bases between them. Germline CDR1 is MNHNS and CDR2 is SASEGT. The CDR3 sequence: CASKEGGRGYNEKLFF. CDR3 nucleotide sequence: TGTGCCAGCAAGGAAGGAGGCCGTGGATATAATGAAAAACTGTTTTTT.

The chain uses TRBV6-1 and TRBJ1-1; D possibly corresponds to TRBD1 (5 bases). Germline V gene data show CDR1 as MNHNS and CDR2 as SASEGT. Deletions cut 6 bases from V and 4 bases from J, with 12 bases between. CDR3 length equals 13 residues. CDR3 residues: CASSSRDSTEAFF. The CDR3 region has the DNA TGTGCCAGCAGCTCCCGGGACTCCACTGAAGCTTTCTTT.

The sample holds many counts of this clonotype. The chain recombines TRBV2 with TRBJ2-6, with TRBD2 matching 11 bases. The CDR3 covers 18 residues. J gave up 0 bases and V 8 bases, and 9 bases lay outside the gene matches. Germline CDR1 and CDR2: SNHLY and FYNNEI. The CDR3 protein is CASRATSGGLSGANVLTF. Here the CDR3 DNA reads TGTGCCAGCCGTGCCACTAGCGGGGGCCTCTCTGGGGCCAACGTCCTGACTTTC.

This clonotype was seen many times. The rearrangement joins TRBV7-9 to TRBJ2-2; no firm D call. This CDR3 is built from 13 residues. The germline V and J ends were trimmed by 1 base and 6 bases, with 6 bases remaining between them. CDR1 and CDR2 from the germline V gene are SEHNR and FQNEAQ (reference sequence). CDR3 nucleotides: TGTGCCAGCAGCTTAGTGGGTGCCGGGGAGCTGTTTTTT. Translating gives CASSLVGAGELFF.

In this sample, this clonotype turned up a few times. The chain carries TRBV7-8 and TRBJ1-5; D might be TRBD1 (6 bases). Germline assignment: CDR1 SGHVS and CDR2 FQNEAQ. The CDR3 covers 17 residues. V gave up 0 bases and J gave up 3 bases, with 15 bases separating them. The CDR3 DNA sequence: TGTGCCAGCAGCTTAGCTCGAACAGGGACCTACAATCAGCCCCAGCATTTT. It yields the protein CASSLARTGTYNQPQHF.

In this sample, this clonotype turned up many times. The chain combines TRBV6-4 with TRBJ2-7; 9 positions agree with TRBD1. The germline V gene encodes CDR1 MRHNA and CDR2 SNTAGT. The CDR3 runs to 16 residues. Unmatched junction bases numbered 9, after V lost 4 bases and J lost 2 bases. The CDR3 bases are TGTGCCAGCAGTGCCCCGGACAGGGGACGTACCTACGAGCAGTACTTC. Translation: CASSAPDRGRTYEQYF.

This clonotype has at least ten counts. This chain joins TRBV12-3 or TRBV12-4 and TRBJ1-6; D is perhaps TRBD1 (5 bases). The ends were cut back, 3 bases at V and 7 bases at J, with 10 bases in the middle. The CDR3 is made up of 14 amino acids. CDR3 nucleotide sequence: TGTGCCAGCAGTTTTTCAGGGTTGAATTCACCCCTCCACTTT. It encodes CASSFSGLNSPLHF.

J is TRBJ2-1 and V is TRBV19, with 8 positions matching TRBD2. Germline CDR1 reads LNHDA; CDR2 reads SQIVND (reference sequence). The CDR3 loop spans 13 amino acids. After removal of 5 bases from V and 8 bases from J, the junction contained 5 bases not matched to a gene. CDR3 in amino acids: CASSPGGSYEQFF. In DNA form, the CDR3 reads TGTGCCAGTAGTCCGGGGGGGTCATATGAGCAGTTCTTC.

Ten or more counts support this clonotype. CDR3 in amino acids: CASSQGAPEETYEQYF. The CDR3, as DNA: TGCGCCAGCAGCCAAGGGGCCCCTGAAGAAACCTACGAGCAGTACTTC. The J gene is TRBJ2-7, the V gene TRBV4-1; unclear D gene. The CDR3 totals 16 residues. Between the trimmed V and J ends, which lost 1 base and 2 bases, there was a span of 15 bases. CDR1 is MGHRA, CDR2 YSYEKL, per germline.

This clonotype has a handful of counts. This rearrangement joins TRBV6-5 to TRBJ2-4; weak D call: TRBD1 (5 bases). The CDR3 has 15 residues. Germline V gives CDR1 MNHEY, CDR2 SVGAGI. V shed 0 bases and J shed 9 bases, with 15 bases lying between them. This CDR3 is CASSYSRDSLAIQYF. The CDR3, as DNA: TGTGCCAGCAGTTACTCGAGAGACAGCCTGGCCATTCAGTACTTC.

J is TRBJ2-2 and V is TRBV5-1; 16 nucleotides match TRBD2. This CDR3 region has 17 residues. From germline, CDR1 is SGHRS and CDR2 YFSETQ. V was clipped by 4 bases and J by 6 bases; unmatched bases: 6. CDR3 region: CASSAGTSGGAAGELFF. In nucleotides, the CDR3 is TGCGCCAGCAGCGCCGGGACTAGCGGGGGGGCCGCCGGGGAGCTGTTTTTT.

The CDR3 here is CASSYVRGSATDTQYF. In DNA form, the CDR3 reads TGTGCCAGCAGTTACGTCCGGGGCTCAGCGACAGATACGCAGTATTTT. J is TRBJ2-3 and V is TRBV6-2 or TRBV6-3; D is perhaps TRBD1 or TRBD2 (5 bases each). The germline CDR1 and CDR2 sequences are MNHEY and SVGEGT. V lost 2 bases and J 3 bases, leaving 15 bases between the germline ends. CDR3 length: 16 amino acids.

The chain couples TRBV20-1 to TRBJ2-7; TRBD1 agrees at 12 bases. The CDR3 has 15 amino acids. Germline assignment: CDR1 DFQATT and CDR2 SNEGSKA (reference sequence). With V trimmed by 3 bases and J by 6 bases, 9 bases remained unmatched. CDR3 coding DNA: TGCAGTGCTAGGATAGCCGGGACAGGGGGCTTCGAGCAGTACTTC. Encoded protein: CSARIAGTGGFEQYF.

There are many counts of this clonotype. CDR3 DNA: TGCAGTGCTGACCAGGGGACTAGCAATCAGCCCCAGCATTTT. It encodes CSADQGTSNQPQHF. V is TRBV20-1 and J is TRBJ1-5; weak D call: TRBD1 (6 bases). The ends were cut back, 5 bases at V and 0 bases at J, with 11 bases in the middle. This CDR3 is built from 14 residues. Germline V gives CDR1 DFQATT, CDR2 SNEGSKA (reference sequence).

This rearrangement joins TRBV20-1 to TRBJ2-2; 12 bases map to TRBD2. This CDR3 contains 15 residues. Germline loops: CDR1 DFQATT, CDR2 SNEGSKA (reference sequence). After removal of 2 bases from V and 6 bases from J, the junction contained 4 bases not matched to a gene. The CDR3 coding sequence is TGCAGTGCTAGAAAGACTAGCGGGGGTCCCGGGGAGCTGTTTTTT. It translates to CSARKTSGGPGELFF.

This clonotype was recorded at least ten times. The chain couples TRBV28 to TRBJ2-3; D is undetermined. Deletions cut 3 bases from V and 11 bases from J, with 18 bases between. CDR3 size: 14 residues. Germline loops: CDR1 MDHEN, CDR2 SYDVKM. The CDR3 coding sequence is TGTGCCAGCAGTTTCCACTCACTGATTGTGGAGCAGTATTTT. Amino acids: CASSFHSLIVEQYF.

This clonotype appeared many times. The chain links TRBV18 to TRBJ2-5; D is undetermined. The CDR3 length is 15 residues. Between the trimmed V and J ends, which lost 3 bases and 6 bases, there was a span of 17 bases. Germline V gene lookup returns CDR1 KGHSH and CDR2 LQKENI. The CDR3 spells CASSPLVAGVKTQYF. The CDR3 nucleotides read TGTGCCAGCTCACCGTTGGTCGCAGGCGTGAAGACCCAGTACTTC.

This clonotype was seen ten or more times. The V and J genes are TRBV11-2 and TRBJ1-6; TRBD1 aligns across 7 bases. This CDR3 has 14 amino acids. Germline V CDR1 and CDR2: SGHAT, FQNNGV. Trimming cost V 4 bases and J 14 bases; bases outside gene matches: 11. In DNA form, the CDR3 reads TGTGCCAGCAGCTACTCCGGACAGGATACGTCCCTCCACTTT. Translating it yields CASSYSGQDTSLHF.

The V call is TRBV7-2, the J call TRBJ2-7; 9 bases map to TRBD1. From germline, CDR1 is SGHTA and CDR2 FQGNSA. The length of the CDR3 is 13 residues. V was pared by 6 bases and J by 9 bases, with 9 bases of the junction left unmatched. The CDR3 is CASSPDRGGGQYF. The CDR3 DNA sequence: TGTGCCAGCAGTCCTGACAGGGGGGGCGGGCAGTACTTC.

V and J are TRBV5-1 and TRBJ2-7, with D possibly matching TRBD2 (6 bases). The germline CDR1 and CDR2 sequences are SGHRS and YFSETQ. CDR3 length equals 16 residues. V was cut by 3 bases and J by 7 bases, with 23 bases left in between. Written as DNA, the CDR3 is TGCGCCAGCAGCTCCGACCCGGGACTGGACTCGGGTGAGCAGTACTTC. Protein product: CASSSDPGLDSGEQYF. The whole variable domain, remainder taken from reference TRBV5-1 and TRBJ2-7, is KAGVTQTPRYLIKTRGQQVTLSCSPISGHRSVSWYQQTPGQGLQFLFEYFSETQRNKGNFPGRFSGRQFSNSRSEMNVSTLELGDSALYLCASSSDPGLDSGEQYFGPGTRLTVT.